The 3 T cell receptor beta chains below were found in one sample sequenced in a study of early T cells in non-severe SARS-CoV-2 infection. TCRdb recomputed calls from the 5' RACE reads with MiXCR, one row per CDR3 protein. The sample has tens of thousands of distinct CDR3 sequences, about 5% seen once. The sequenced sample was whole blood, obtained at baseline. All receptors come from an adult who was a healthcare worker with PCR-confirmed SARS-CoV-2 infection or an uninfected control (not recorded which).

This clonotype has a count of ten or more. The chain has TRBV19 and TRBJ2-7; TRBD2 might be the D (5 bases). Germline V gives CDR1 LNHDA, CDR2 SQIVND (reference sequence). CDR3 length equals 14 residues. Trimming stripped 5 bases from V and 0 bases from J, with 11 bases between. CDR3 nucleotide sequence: TGTGCCAGTAGTCCACGGACTGGCTCCTACGAGCAGTACTTC. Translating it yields CASSPRTGSYEQYF.

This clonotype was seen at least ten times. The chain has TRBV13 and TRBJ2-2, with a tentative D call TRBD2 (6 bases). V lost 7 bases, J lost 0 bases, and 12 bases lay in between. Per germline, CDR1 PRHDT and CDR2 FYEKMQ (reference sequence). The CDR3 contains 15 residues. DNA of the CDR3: TGTGCCAGCACCGTTGGGGGGACGAACACCGGGGAGCTGTTTTTT. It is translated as CASTVGGTNTGELFF.

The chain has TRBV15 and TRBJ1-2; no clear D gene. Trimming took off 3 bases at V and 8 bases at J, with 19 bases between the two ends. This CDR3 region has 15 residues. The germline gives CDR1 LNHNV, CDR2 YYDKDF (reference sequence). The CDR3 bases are TGTGCCACCAGCAGGGGATGGACTACCGTTGAGGGCTACACCTTC. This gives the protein CATSRGWTTVEGYTF.